The TCR beta chain described here comes from a study of control samples from healthy donors and cancer patients (dated by TCRdb to 2019 to 2021). From the germline V gene (reference sequence), CDR1 is PRHDT and CDR2 is FYEKMQ. V drops 1 base and J drops 6 bases, leaving 12 bases in between. The CDR3 holds 14 amino acids from the cysteine to the phenylalanine. Only the CDR3 DNA stays, 42 bases, in frame from base 1. Libraries were prepared through the immunoSEQ multiplex PCR assay. Here the immuneACCESS table is served through TCRdb, limited to in-frame sequences with V and J called. Missing clones are a known gap in these copies; in checked studies unresolved V genes cover under half, and the rest lacks a known reason. The sample contains about 150,000 clones, approximately 93% of them found a single time. The ten most abundant clones make up 8.5% of the sample. Concerning this clone: Its antigen has not been determined. Base qualities are not recorded, but no much larger clone differs from it by a single base.

The rearranged segments are TRBV13 and TRBJ1-2; the D region possibly corresponds to TRBD1 (6 bases align). Sequences were obtained from blood. The TCR comes from a middle-aged woman in good health. The CDR3 region reads CASSLEQGFNGYTF. The base sequence is TGTGCCAGCAGCTTAGAACAGGGCTTTAATGGCTACACCTTC.